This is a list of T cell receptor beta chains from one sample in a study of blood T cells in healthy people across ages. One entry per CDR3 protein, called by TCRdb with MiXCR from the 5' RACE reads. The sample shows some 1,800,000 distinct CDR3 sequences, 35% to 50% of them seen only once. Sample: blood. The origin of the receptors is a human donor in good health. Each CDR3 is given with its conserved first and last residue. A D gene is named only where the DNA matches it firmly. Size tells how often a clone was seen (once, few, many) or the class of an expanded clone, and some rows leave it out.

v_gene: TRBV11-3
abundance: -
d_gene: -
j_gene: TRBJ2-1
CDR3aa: CASSFFQGGEQFF
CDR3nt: TGTGCCAGCAGCTTTTTCCAGGGCGGTGAGCAGTTCTTC

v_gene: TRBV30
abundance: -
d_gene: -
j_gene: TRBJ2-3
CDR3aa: CAWKKGTSTDTQYF
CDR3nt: TGTGCCTGGAAGAAGGGGACTAGCACAGATACGCAGTATTTT

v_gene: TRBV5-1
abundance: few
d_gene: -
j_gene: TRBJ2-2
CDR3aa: CASRHDLTGELFF
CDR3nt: TGCGCCAGCAGACACGACCTCACCGGGGAGCTGTTTTTT

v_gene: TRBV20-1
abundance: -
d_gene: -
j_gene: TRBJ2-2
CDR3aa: CSAREDPPGELFF
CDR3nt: TGCAGTGCTAGAGAGGACCCCCCCGGGGAGCTGTTTTTT

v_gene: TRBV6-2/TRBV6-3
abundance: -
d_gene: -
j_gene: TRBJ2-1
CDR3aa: CASSLHRGGEQFF
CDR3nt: TGTGCCAGCAGTTTACACAGGGGGGGAGAGCAGTTCTTC

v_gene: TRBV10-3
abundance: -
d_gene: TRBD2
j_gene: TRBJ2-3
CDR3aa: CAIFGGGSDTQYF
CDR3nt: TGTGCCATCTTTGGCGGGGGTTCTGATACGCAGTATTTT

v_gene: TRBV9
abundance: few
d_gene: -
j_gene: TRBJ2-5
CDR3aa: CASSGRQGSQETQYF
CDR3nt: TGTGCCAGCAGCGGACGGCAGGGCAGCCAAGAGACCCAGTACTTC

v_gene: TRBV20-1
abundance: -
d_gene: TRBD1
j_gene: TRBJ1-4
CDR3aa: CSATGQGAEKLFF
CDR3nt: TGCAGTGCTACCGGACAGGGGGCTGAAAAACTGTTTTTT

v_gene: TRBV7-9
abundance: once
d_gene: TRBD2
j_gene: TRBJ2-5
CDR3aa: CAGSLGPGLEVETQYF
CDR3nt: TGTGCCGGCAGCTTAGGTCCGGGACTAGAGGTAGAGACCCAGTACTTC

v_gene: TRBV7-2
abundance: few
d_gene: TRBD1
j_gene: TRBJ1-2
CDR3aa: CASSLVKGQDLRGYTF
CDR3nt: TGTGCCAGCAGCTTAGTAAAGGGACAGGACCTAAGGGGCTACACCTTC

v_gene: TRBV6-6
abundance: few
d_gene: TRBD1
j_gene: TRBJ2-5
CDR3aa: CASSYSRGQGETQYF
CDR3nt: TGTGCCAGCAGTTACTCGAGGGGGCAGGGAGAGACCCAGTACTTC

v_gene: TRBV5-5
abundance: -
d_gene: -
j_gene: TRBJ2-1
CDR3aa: CASSLELLLGNEQFF
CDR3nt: TGTGCCAGCAGCTTGGAACTCCTGCTAGGCAATGAGCAGTTCTTC

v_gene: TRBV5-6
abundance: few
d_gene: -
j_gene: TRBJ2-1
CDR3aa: CASSLDREKQFF
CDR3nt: TGTGCCAGCAGCTTGGACAGGGAAAAGCAGTTCTTC

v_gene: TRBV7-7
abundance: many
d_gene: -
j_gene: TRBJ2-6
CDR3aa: CAMSDAGANVLTF
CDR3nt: TGTGCTATGTCCGACGCGGGGGCCAACGTCCTGACTTTC

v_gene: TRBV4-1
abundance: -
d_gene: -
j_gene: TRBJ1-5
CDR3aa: CASAPHSNQPQHF
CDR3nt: TGCGCCAGCGCCCCCCATAGCAATCAGCCCCAGCATTTT

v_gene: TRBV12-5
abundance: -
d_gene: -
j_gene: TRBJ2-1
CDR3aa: CASGFGPPRYNEQFF
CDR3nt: TGTGCTAGTGGTTTTGGACCACCCCGCTACAATGAGCAGTTCTTC

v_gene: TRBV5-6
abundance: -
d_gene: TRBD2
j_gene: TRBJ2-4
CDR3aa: CASSSSGGVTKNIQYF
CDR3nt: TGTGCCAGCAGCTCAAGCGGGGGGGTAACCAAAAACATTCAGTACTTC

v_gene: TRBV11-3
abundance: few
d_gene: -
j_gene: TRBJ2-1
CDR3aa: CASSFLGDRYNEQFF
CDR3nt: TGTGCCAGCAGCTTTCTGGGGGACCGATACAATGAGCAGTTCTTC

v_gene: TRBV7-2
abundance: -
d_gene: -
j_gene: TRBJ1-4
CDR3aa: CASSYPATNEKLFF
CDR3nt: TGTGCCAGCAGCTACCCAGCCACCAATGAAAAACTGTTTTTT

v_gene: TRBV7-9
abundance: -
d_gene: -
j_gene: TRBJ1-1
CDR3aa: CASSYDRTTYTEAFF
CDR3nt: TGTGCCAGCAGCTACGACCGGACAACTTACACTGAAGCTTTCTTT

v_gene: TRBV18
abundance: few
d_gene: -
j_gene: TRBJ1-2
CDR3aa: CASSPPFRFYGYTF
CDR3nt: TGTGCCAGCTCACCACCGTTTCGTTTCTATGGCTACACCTTC

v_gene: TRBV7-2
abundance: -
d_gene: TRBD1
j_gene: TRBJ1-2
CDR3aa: CASSLGDRATCGYTF
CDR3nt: TGTGCCAGCAGCTTAGGCGACAGGGCCACCTGTGGCTACACCTTC

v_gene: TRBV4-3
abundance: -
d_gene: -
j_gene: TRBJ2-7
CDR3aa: CASSQDWGDSFPCEQYF
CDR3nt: TGCGCCAGCAGCCAAGATTGGGGCGACTCCTTCCCCTGCGAGCAGTACTTC

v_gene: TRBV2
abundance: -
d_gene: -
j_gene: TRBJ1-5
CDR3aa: CASRTSTSNQPQHF
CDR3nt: TGTGCCAGCAGAACATCGACGAGCAATCAGCCCCAGCATTTT

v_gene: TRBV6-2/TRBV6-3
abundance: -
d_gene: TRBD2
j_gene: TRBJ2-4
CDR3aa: CASSPRLAGGGIQYF
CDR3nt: TGTGCCAGCAGTCCGAGACTAGCGGGGGGCGGCATTCAGTACTTC

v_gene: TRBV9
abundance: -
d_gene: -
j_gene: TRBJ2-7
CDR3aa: CASSVLSGAFHEQYF
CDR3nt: TGTGCCAGCAGCGTCCTTAGCGGTGCTTTCCACGAGCAGTACTTC

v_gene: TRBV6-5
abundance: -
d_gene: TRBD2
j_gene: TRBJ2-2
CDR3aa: CASSYSGQTSGSTLGTGELFF
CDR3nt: TGTGCCAGCAGTTACTCTGGTCAGACTAGCGGCTCTACGTTGGGCACCGGGGAGCTGTTTTTT

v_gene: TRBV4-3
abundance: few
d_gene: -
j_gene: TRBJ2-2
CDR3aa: CASSQDLAGANTGELFF
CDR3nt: TGCGCCAGCAGCCAAGATTTGGCGGGGGCTAACACCGGGGAGCTGTTTTTT

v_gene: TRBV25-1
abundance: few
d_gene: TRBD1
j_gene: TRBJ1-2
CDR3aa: CASSDPSGTGDYGYTF
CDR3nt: TGTGCCAGCAGTGATCCCTCGGGGACAGGGGACTATGGCTACACCTTC

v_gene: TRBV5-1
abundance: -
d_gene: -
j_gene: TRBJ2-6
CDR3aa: CASSIDSSGANVLTF
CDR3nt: TGCGCCAGCAGCATAGACAGCTCTGGGGCCAACGTCCTGACTTTC

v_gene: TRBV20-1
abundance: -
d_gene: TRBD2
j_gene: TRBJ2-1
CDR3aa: CSARSGGGANEQFF
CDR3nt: TGCAGTGCTCGTAGCGGGGGGGGAGCGAATGAGCAGTTCTTC

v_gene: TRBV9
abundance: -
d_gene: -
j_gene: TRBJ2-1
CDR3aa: CASSHFDSYNEQFF
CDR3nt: TGTGCCAGCAGCCACTTTGACAGTTACAATGAGCAGTTCTTC

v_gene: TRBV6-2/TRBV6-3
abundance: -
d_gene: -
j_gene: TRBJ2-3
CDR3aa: CASSYSGTPDTQYF
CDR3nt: TGTGCCAGCAGTTACTCGGGTACCCCAGATACGCAGTATTTT

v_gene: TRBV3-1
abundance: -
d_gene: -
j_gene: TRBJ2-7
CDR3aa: CASSPASPYEQYF
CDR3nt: TGTGCCAGCAGCCCCGCCTCCCCCTACGAGCAGTACTTC

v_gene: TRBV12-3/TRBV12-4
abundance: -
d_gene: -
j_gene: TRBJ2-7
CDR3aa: CASSLVGETSHEQYF
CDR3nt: TGTGCCAGCAGTTTAGTAGGGGAGACCTCCCACGAGCAGTACTTC

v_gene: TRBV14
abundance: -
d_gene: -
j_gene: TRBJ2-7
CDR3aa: CASSEWGNEQYF
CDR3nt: TGTGCCAGCAGCGAATGGGGGAACGAGCAGTACTTC

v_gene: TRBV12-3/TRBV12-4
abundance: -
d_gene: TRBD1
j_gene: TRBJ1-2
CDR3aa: CVSSNGQGNYTF
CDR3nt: TGTGTCAGCAGCAACGGACAGGGGAACTACACCTTC

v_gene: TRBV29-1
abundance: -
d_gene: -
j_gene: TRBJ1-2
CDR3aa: CSHWAMTGYTF
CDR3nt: TGCAGCCACTGGGCCATGACGGGCTACACCTTC

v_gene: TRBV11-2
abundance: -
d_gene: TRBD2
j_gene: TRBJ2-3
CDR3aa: CASSLDLRGAGTDTQYF
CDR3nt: TGTGCCAGCAGCTTAGATTTGCGGGGGGCTGGCACAGATACGCAGTATTTT

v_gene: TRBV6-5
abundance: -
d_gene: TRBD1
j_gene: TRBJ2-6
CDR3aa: CASSYGQGAGGANVLTF
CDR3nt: TGTGCCAGCAGTTACGGGCAGGGGGCAGGTGGGGCCAACGTCCTGACTTTC

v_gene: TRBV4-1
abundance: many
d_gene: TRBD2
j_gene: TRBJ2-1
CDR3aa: CASSRVAGSSYNEQFF
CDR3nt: TGCGCCAGCAGTCGCGTAGCGGGGAGCTCCTACAATGAGCAGTTCTTC

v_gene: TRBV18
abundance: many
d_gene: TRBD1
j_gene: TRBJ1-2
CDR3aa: CASSPSDRDGYTF
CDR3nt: TGTGCCAGCTCACCATCGGACAGGGATGGCTACACCTTC

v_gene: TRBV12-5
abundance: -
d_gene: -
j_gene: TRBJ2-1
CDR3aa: CASGFKREQFF
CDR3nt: TGTGCTAGTGGTTTTAAAAGGGAGCAGTTCTTC

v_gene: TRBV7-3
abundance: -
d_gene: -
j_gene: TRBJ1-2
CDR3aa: CASGPLPGQDYGYTF
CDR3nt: TGTGCCAGCGGCCCGCTACCGGGACAAGACTATGGCTACACCTTC

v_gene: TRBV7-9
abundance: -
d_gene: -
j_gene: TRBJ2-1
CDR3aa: CASSLIVGDLEGSYNEQFF
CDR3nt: TGTGCCAGCAGCTTAATAGTGGGGGATCTGGAGGGCTCCTACAATGAGCAGTTCTTC

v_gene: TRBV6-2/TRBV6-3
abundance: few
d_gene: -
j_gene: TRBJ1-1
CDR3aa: CASSYGLGDTEAFF
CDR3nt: TGTGCCAGCAGTTACGGACTTGGGGACACTGAAGCTTTCTTT